There are many counts of the clone carrying this T cell receptor (beta chain). What it binds is unknown. This sample is part of a study of post-analysis software for immune sequencing data. General observations from the study: A handful of TRBV segments were significantly more frequent in patients than in controls. TRBV5-6, TRBV5-1 and TRBV20-1 were among these segments.

Incorporated into the TCR beta cDNA libraries were unique molecular identifiers, which served to reduce PCR and sequencing biases. TCRdb re-derived calls from the PCR reads in MiXCR, one entry per CDR3 protein. The sample shows hundreds of thousands of distinct CDR3 sequences, over 35% of them seen only once. Trimming cost V 2 bases and J 6 bases, with 9 bases left between them. This CDR3 spans 13 amino acids. CDR1 is WNHNN, CDR2 SYGVQD, per germline (reference sequence). The rearrangement joins TRBV10-1 to TRBJ2-3; D unresolved. Sequenced input: blood. The origin of this receptor is a girl aged 10-17 years with multiple sclerosis. CDR3 region: CASSENPRDTQYF. CDR3 DNA: TGCGCCAGCAGTGAGAACCCTAGGGATACGCAGTATTTT.